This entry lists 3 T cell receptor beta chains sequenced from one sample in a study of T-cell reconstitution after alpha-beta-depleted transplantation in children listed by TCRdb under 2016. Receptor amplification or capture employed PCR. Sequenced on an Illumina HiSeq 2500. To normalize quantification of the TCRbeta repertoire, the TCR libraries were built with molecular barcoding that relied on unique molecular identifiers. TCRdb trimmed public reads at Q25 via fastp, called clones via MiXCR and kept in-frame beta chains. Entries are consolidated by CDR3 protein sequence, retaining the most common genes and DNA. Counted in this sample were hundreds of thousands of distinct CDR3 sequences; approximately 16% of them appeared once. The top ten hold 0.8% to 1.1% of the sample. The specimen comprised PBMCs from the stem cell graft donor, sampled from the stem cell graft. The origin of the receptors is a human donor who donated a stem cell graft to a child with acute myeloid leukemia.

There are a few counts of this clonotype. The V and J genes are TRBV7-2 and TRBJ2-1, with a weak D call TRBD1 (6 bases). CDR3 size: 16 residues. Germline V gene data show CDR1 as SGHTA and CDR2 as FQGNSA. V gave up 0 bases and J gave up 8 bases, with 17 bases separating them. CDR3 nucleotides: TGTGCCAGCAGCTTAGCTACTTTACAGGGTGAAGATGAGCAGTTCTTC. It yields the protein CASSLATLQGEDEQFF.

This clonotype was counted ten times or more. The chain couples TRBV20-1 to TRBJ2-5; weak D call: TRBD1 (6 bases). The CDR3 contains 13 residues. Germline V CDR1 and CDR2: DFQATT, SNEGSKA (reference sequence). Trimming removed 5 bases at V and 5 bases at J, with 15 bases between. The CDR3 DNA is TGCAGTGCTGGGGGCCGGCGGGTCGAGACCCAGTACTTC. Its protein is CSAGGRRVETQYF.

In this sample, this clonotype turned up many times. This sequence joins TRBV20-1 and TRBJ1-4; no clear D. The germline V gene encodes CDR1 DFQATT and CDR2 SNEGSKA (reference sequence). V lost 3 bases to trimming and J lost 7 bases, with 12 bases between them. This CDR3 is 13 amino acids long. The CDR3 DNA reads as TGCAGTGCTAGTCTAGGGCTCAGTGAAAAACTGTTTTTT. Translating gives CSASLGLSEKLFF.